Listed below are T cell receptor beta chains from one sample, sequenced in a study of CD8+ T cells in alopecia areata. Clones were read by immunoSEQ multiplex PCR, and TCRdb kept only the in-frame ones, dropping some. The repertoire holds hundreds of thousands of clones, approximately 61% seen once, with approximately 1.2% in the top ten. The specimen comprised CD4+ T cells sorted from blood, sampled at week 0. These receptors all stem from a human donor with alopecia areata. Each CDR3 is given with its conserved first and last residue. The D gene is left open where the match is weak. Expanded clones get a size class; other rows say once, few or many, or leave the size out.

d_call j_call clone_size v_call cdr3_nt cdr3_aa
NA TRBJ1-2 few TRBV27 TGTGCCAGCAGTTTATCTTGGGGGACCGGCTACACCTTC CASSLSWGTGYTF
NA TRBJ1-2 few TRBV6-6 TGTGCCAGCAGTTACAACGACCAGGTTACGATCTATACCTTC CASSYNDQVTIYTF
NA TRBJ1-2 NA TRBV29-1 TGCAGCGTTGAAGAGGTAGTAGCTAACTATGGCTACACCTTC CSVEEVVANYGYTF
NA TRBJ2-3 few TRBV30 TGTGCCTGGGCCCGGCCAGCAGATACGCAGTATTTT CAWARPADTQYF
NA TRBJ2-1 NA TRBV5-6 TGTGCCAGCAGCTTGAGTCGGCGTGACTCCACGTTCTTC CASSLSRRDSTFF
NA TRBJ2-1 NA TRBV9 TGTGCCAGCAGCGTAGCGAACAGGGTATTTAGTGAGCAGTTCTTC CASSVANRVFSEQFF
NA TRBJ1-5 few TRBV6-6 TGTGCCAGCAGTTACACTGGGGGTCAGCCCCAGCATTTT CASSYTGGQPQHF
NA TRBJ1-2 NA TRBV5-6 TGTGCCAGCAGCTTGGAGGGGAAGGACTATGGCTACACCTTC CASSLEGKDYGYTF
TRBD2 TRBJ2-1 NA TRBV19 TGTGCCAGTAGTCTAGCAGCGGGGAGCAATGAGCAGTTCTTC CASSLAAGSNEQFF
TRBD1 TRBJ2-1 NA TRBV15 TGTGCCACCAGCCAGGACAGGGGGACCTACAATGAGCAGTTCTTC CATSQDRGTYNEQFF
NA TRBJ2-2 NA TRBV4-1 TGCGCCAGCAGCCTCCCCGGGGGGCGCACCGGGGAGCTGTTTTTT CASSLPGGRTGELFF
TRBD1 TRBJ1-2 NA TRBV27 TGTGCCAGCAGTCAGGGACAGGGTTGGTATGGCTACACCTTC CASSQGQGWYGYTF
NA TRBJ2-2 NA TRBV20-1 TGCAGTGCTAGCGTAACCGGGGAGCTGTTTTTT CSASVTGELFF
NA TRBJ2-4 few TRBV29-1 TGCAGCGTTGAAGCGCGCCGAGCAGCCAAAAACATTCAGTACTTC CSVEARRAAKNIQYF
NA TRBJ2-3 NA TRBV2 TGTGCCAGCAGTAGCAATGAGGGGGACCCTAGCACAGATACGCAGTATTTT CASSSNEGDPSTDTQYF
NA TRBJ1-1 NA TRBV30 TGTGCCTGGAGCACATTGCGGAACACTGAAGCTTTCTTT CAWSTLRNTEAFF
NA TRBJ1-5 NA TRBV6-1 TGTGCCAGCAGTGAAGGAAAGGGGTTCGGGCAGCCCCAGCATTTT CASSEGKGFGQPQHF
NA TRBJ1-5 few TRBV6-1 TGTGCCAGCAGTGAACGTAGCAATCAGCCCCAGCATTTT CASSERSNQPQHF
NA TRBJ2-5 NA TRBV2 TGTGCCAGCAGTGGGTATGAGCAAGAGACCCAGTACTTC CASSGYEQETQYF
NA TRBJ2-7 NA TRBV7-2 TGTGCCAGCAGCCCGAGATTCTCCTACGAGCAGTACTTC CASSPRFSYEQYF
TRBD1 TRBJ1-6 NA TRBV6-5 TGTGCCAGCAGCCGGACAGGGGGAGGTTCACCCCTCCACTTT CASSRTGGGSPLHF
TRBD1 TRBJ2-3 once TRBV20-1 TGCAGTGCTTCAGGGGGAGATACGCAGTATTTT CSASGGDTQYF
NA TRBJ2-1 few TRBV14 TGTGCCAGCAGCCACTCCGTACGGGGAGTTCACCGAAGTTACAATGAGCAGTTCTTC CASSHSVRGVHRSYNEQFF
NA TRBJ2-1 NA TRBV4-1 TGCGCCAGCAGCCAAGTGGGACGGGGGCTCAACAATGAGCAGTTCTTC CASSQVGRGLNNEQFF
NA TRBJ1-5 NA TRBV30 TGTGCCTGGGGGGACCGTAGCAATCAGCCCCAGCATTTT CAWGDRSNQPQHF
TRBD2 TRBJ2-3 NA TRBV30 TGTGCCTGGAGACTCAGCGGGATAACAGATACGCAGTATTTT CAWRLSGITDTQYF
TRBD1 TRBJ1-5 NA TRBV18 TGTGCCAGCTCACTACAGGGGGCGGGAAATCAGCCCCAGCATTTT CASSLQGAGNQPQHF
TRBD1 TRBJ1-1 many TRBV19 TGTGCCAGTAGTCCCACCGGGACAGGGGAAGCTTTCTTT CASSPTGTGEAFF
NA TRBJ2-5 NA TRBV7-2 TGTGCCAGCAGCCGACGACAGGTTCAAGAGACCCAGTACTTC CASSRRQVQETQYF
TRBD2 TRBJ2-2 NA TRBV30 TGTGCCTGGAGTGCCTCCTCGGGGGGCACCGGGGAGCTGTTTTTT CAWSASSGGTGELFF
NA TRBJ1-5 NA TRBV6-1 TGTGCCAGCAAGGGAGATCGCAATCAGCCCCAGCATTTT CASKGDRNQPQHF
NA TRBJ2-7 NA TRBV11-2 TGTGCCAGCAGCTTAGGGCCAGCCGTACCCTACGAGCAGTACTTC CASSLGPAVPYEQYF
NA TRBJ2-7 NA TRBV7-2 TGTGCCAGCAGCTTAGGAGGGTTTCGGCGGAGCTCCTACGAGCAGTACTTC CASSLGGFRRSSYEQYF